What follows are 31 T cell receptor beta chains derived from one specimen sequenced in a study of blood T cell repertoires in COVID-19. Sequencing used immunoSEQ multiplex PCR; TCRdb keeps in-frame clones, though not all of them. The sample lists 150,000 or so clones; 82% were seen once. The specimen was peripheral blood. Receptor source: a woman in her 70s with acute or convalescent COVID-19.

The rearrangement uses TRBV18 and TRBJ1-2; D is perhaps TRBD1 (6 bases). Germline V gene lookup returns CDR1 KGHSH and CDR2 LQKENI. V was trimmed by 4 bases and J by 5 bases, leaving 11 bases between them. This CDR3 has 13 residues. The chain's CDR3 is CASSQSGDYGYTF. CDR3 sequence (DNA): TGTGCCAGCTCACAATCAGGGGATTATGGCTACACCTTC.

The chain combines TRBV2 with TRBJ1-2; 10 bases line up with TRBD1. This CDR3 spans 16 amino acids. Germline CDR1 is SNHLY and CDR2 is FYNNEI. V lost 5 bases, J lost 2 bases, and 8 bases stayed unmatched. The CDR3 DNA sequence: TGTGCCAGCAGTCCAAGACAGGGGGCGGGAAACTATGGCTACACCTTC. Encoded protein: CASSPRQGAGNYGYTF.

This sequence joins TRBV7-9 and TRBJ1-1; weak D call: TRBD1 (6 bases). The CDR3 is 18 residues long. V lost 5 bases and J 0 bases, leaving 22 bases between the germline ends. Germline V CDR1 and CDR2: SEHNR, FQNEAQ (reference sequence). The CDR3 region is CASSQLLTGTILNTEAFF. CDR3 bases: TGTGCCAGCAGCCAGTTATTGACCGGGACAATATTGAACACTGAAGCTTTCTTT. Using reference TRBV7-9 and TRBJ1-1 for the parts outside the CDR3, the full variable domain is DTGVSQNPRHKITKRGQNVTFRCDPISEHNRLYWYRQTLGQGPEFLTYFQNEAQLEKSRLLSDRFSAERPKGSFSTLEIQRTEQGDSAMYLCASSQLLTGTILNTEAFFGQGTRLTVV.

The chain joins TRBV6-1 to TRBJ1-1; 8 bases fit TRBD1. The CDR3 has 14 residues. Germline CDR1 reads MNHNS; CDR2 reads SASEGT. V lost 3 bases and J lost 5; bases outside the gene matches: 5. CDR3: CASSDRTGITEAFF. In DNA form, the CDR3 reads TGTGCCAGCAGTGACAGGACAGGGATTACTGAAGCTTTCTTT.

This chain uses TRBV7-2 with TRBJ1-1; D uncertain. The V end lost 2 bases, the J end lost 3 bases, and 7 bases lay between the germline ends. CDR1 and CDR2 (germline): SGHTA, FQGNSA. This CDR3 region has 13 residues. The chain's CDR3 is CASSLHRDTEAFF. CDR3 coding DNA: TGTGCCAGCAGCTTACATCGAGACACTGAAGCTTTCTTT.

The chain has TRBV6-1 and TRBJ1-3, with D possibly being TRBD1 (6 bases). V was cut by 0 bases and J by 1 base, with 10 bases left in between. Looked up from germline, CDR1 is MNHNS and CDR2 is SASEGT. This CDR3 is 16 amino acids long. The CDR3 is CASSEALGGSGNTIYF. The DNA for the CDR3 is TGTGCCAGCAGTGAAGCACTAGGGGGTTCTGGAAACACCATATATTTT.

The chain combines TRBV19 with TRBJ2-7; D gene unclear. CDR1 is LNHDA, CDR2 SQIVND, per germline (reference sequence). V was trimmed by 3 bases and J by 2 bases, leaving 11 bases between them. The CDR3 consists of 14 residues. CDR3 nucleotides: TGTGCCAGTAGTATGTTTGACTCAACCTACGAGCAGTACTTC. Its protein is CASSMFDSTYEQYF.

CDR3 amino acids: CASSERLAGDRFF. The CDR3 nucleotides read TGTGCCAGCAGTGAGCGCCTAGCGGGCGACCGGTTCTTC. The chain recombines TRBV6-4 with TRBJ2-1; 8 bases are shared with TRBD2. Losses at the gene ends were 3 bases for V and 15 bases for J; bases not matched to a gene: 10. This CDR3 is built from 13 residues. In germline, CDR1 is MRHNA, CDR2 SNTAGT.

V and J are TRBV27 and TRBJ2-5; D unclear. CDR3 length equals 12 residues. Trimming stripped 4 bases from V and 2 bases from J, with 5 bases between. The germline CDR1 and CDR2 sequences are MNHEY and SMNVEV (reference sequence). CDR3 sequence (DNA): TGTGCCAGCAGTTCCTTACAAGAGACCCAGTACTTC. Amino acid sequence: CASSSLQETQYF.

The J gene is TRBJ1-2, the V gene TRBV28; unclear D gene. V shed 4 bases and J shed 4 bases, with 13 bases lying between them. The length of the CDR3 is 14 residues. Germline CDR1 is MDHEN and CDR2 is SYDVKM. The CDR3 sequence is CASSSPTPSYGYTF. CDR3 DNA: TGTGCCAGCAGTTCTCCGACTCCCTCCTATGGCTACACCTTC.

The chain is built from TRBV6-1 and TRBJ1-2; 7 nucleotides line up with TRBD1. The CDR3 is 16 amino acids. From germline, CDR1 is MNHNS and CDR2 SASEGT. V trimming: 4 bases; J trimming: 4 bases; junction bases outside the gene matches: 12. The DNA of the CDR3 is TGTGCCAGCAGTGTTATACAGGGGACTCTGCCCTATGGCTACACCTTC. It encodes CASSVIQGTLPYGYTF.

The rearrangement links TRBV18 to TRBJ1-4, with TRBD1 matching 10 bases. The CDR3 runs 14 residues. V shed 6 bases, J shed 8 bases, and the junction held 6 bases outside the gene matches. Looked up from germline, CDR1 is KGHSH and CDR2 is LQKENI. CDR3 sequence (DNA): TGTGCCAGCTCGCGGGACAGGGGTCAAGAAAAACTGTTTTTT. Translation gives CASSRDRGQEKLFF. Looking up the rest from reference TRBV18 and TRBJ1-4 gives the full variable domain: NAGVMQNPRHLVRRRGQEARLRCSPMKGHSHVYWYRQLPEEGLKFMVYLQKENIIDESGMPKERFSAEFPKEGPSILRIQQVVRGDSAAYFCASSRDRGQEKLFFGSGTQLSVL.

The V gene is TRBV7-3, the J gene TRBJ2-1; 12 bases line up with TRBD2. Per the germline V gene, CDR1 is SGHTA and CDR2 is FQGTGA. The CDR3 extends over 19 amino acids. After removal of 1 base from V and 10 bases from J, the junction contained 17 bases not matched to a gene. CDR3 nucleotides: TGTGCCAGCAGCTTAAGAGGGCCTAGCGGGGGGGCCATCCCCCCGGAGCAGTTCTTC. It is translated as CASSLRGPSGGAIPPEQFF.

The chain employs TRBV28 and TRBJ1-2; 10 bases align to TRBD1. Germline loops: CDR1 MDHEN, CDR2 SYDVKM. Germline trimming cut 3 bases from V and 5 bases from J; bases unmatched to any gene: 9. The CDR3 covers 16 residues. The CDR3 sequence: CASSFRFRDRGYGYTF. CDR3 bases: TGTGCCAGCAGTTTCCGGTTCCGGGACAGGGGATATGGCTACACCTTC.

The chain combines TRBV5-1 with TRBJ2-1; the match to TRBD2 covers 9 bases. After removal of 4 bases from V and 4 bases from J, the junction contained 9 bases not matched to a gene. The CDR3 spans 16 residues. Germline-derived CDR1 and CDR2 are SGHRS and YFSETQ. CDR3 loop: CASSGISGGGYNEQFF. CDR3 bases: TGCGCCAGCAGCGGAATTAGCGGGGGAGGGTACAATGAGCAGTTCTTC.

CDR3 DNA sequence: TGTGCCAGCAGCGAAGGGACAGGCATAAGCACAGATACGCAGTATTTT. This translates into CASSEGTGISTDTQYF. The genes are TRBV9 and TRBJ2-3; 8 bases agree with TRBD1. Germline V gene data show CDR1 as SGDLS and CDR2 as YYNGEE. With V trimmed by 3 bases and J by 0 bases, 6 bases remained unmatched. The CDR3 contains 16 residues.

CDR3 in amino acids: CASSASRGGTNEKLFF. The CDR3 DNA reads TGTGCCAGCAGTGCCTCACGGGGGGGCACGAATGAAAAACTGTTTTTT. V and J are TRBV2 and TRBJ1-4; D might be TRBD1 (6 bases). Germline V CDR1 and CDR2: SNHLY, FYNNEI. The CDR3 is 16 amino acids. Between the trimmed V and J ends, which lost 4 bases and 5 bases, there was a span of 17 bases.

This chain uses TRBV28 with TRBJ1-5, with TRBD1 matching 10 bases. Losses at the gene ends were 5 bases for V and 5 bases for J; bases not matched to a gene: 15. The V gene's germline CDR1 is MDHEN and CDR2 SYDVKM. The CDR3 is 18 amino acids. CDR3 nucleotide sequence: TGTGCCAGCAGTGCTATAGCCAGGGACAGGGGATGGGATCAGCCCCAGCATTTT. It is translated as CASSAIARDRGWDQPQHF.

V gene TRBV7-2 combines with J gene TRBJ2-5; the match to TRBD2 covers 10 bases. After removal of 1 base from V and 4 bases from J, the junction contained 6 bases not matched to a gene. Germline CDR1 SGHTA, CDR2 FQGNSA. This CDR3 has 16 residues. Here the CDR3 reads CASSLELAGVGETQYF. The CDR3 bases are TGTGCCAGCAGCTTAGAGCTAGCGGGAGTCGGAGAGACCCAGTACTTC.

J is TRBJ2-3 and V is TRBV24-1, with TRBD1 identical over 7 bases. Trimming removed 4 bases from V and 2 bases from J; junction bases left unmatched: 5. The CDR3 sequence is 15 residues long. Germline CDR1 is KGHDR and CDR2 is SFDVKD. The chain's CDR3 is CATSDGTAITDTQYF. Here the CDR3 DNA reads TGTGCCACCAGTGACGGGACAGCTATCACAGATACGCAGTATTTT.

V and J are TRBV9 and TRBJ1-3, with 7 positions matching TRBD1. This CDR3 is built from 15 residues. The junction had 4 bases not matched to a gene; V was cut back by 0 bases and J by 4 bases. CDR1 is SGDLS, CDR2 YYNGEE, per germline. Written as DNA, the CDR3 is TGTGCCAGCAGCGTAGCGACAGGGCGCGGAAACACCATATATTTT. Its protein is CASSVATGRGNTIYF.

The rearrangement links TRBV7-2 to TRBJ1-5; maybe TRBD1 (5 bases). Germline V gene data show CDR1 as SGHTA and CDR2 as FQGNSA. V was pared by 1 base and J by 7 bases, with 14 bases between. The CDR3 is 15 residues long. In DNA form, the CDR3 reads TGTGCCAGCAGCTTAGGTTCGACAGAGAGGCAGCCCCAGCATTTT. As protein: CASSLGSTERQPQHF.

The CDR3, as DNA: TGCAGTGCTAGTGGGGGGGGCCCGGAAAAACTGTTTTTT. Translated: CSASGGGPEKLFF. The chain is built from TRBV20-1 and TRBJ1-4; a possible D gene is TRBD1 (6 bases). The V end was cut by 3 bases, the J end by 8 bases, with 13 bases between. The germline CDR1 and CDR2 sequences are DFQATT and SNEGSKA (reference sequence). This CDR3 contains 13 residues.

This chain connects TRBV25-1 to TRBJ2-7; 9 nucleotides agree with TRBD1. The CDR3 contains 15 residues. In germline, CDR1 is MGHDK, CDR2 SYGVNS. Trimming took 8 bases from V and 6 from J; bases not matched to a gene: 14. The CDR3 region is CASQQTGTGSLEQYF. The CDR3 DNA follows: TGTGCCAGCCAACAGACCGGGACAGGGTCCCTCGAGCAGTACTTC.

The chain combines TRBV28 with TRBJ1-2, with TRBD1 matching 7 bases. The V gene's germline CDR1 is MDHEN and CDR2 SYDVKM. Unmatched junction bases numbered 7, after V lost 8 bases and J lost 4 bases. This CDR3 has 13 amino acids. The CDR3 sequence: CASLPGQLYGYTF. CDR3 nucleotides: TGTGCCAGCCTCCCGGGACAGCTCTATGGCTACACCTTC.

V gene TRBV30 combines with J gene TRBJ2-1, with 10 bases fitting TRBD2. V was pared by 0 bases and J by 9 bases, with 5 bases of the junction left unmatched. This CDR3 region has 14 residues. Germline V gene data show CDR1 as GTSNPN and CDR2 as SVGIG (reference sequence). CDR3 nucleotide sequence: TGTGCCTGGAGTGTGGCTAGCGGGGGAGGTGAGCAGTTCTTC. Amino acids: CAWSVASGGGEQFF.

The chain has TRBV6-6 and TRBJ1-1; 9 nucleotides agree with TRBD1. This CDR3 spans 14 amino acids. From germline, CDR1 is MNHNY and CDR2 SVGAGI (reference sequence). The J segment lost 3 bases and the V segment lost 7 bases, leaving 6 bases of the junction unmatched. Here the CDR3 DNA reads TGTGCCAGCACTCCGGGACAGGGAGACACTGAAGCTTTCTTT. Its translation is CASTPGQGDTEAFF.

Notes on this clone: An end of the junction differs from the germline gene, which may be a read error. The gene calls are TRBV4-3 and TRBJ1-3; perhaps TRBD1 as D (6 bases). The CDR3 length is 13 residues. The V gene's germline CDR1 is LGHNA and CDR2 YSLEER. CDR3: CASSQDRGKTIYF. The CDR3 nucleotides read TGCGCCAGCAGCCAAGACAGGGGAAAGACCATATATTTT.

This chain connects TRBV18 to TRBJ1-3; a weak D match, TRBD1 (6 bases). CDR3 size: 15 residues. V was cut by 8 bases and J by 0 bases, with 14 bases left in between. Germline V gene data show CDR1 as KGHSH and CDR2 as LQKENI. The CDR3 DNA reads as TGTGCCAGCGAACTGACAGGCCGCTCTGGAAACACCATATATTTT. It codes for CASELTGRSGNTIYF. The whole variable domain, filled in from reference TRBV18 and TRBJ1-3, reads NAGVMQNPRHLVRRRGQEARLRCSPMKGHSHVYWYRQLPEEGLKFMVYLQKENIIDESGMPKERFSAEFPKEGPSILRIQQVVRGDSAAYFCASELTGRSGNTIYFGEGSWLTVV.

CDR3 region: CASSIGQGLSYEQYF. The CDR3 DNA sequence: TGTGCCAGTAGTATTGGACAGGGGTTATCCTACGAGCAGTACTTC. V and J are TRBV19 and TRBJ2-7, with 9 bases identical to TRBD1. From germline, CDR1 is LNHDA and CDR2 SQIVND (reference sequence). CDR3 size: 15 residues. J lost 1 base, V lost 3 bases, and 4 bases had no gene match.

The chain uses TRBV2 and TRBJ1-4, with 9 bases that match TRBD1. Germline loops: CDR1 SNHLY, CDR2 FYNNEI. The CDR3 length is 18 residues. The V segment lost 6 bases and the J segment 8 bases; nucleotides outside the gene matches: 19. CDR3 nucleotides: TGTGCCAGCAGCCCCCTCCGGGACAGGGTCAGTGGGAACGAAAAACTGTTTTTT. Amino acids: CASSPLRDRVSGNEKLFF.